The present TCR beta chain was sequenced within a study of OX40 agonist ivuxolimab in advanced cancers. Background for the entire study: The costimulatory receptor OX40 (CD134) was targeted by ivuxolimab, a fully human IgG2 agonistic monoclonal antibody. Intravenous ivuxolimab was administered to patients every 2 weeks at six dose levels: 0.01, 0.1, 0.3, 1.5, 3 and 10 mg/kg. Of the roughly 51 patients in dose escalation, 19 had hepatocellular carcinoma, roughly 15 had melanoma, 9 had renal cell carcinoma and 9 had head and neck cancer. In the dose-escalation cohort, more than 75% of patients were male, and the mean age was approximately 60 years, with a range of 23 to 79. Patients were allowed to have had prior anti-PD-1, anti-PD-L1 or anti-CTLA-4 therapy, and 40% to 45% of the dose-escalation patients had been treated with checkpoint inhibitors. Partial responses occurred in three dose-escalation patients: two with cutaneous melanoma and one with hepatocellular carcinoma. The point of sequencing TCRbeta in the periphery was to test whether ivuxolimab changed TCR sequence diversity and drove clonal T-cell expansion. The monotherapy dose-escalation portion (N of about 52 patients) of the phase I ivuxolimab trial is reported in the paper.

Turning to this clone: This clone's antigen is unknown. No much larger clone is present one base from it, and per-base qualities are unavailable.

The CDR3 holds 12 amino acids from the cysteine to the phenylalanine. Only the CDR3 DNA is retained, 36 bases long and in frame from the first base. The germline V gene (reference sequence) gives CDR1 as GTSNPN and CDR2 as SVGIG. Trimming at the junction amounts to 2 bases on V and 6 bases on J, and the germline ends lie 11 bases apart. What the work shows at the level of the full study, not this receptor alone: Partial responders in the 0.1-3.0 mg/kg groups had among the lowest normalized peripheral clonal expansion, especially among CD8+ T cells. Low levels of normalized T-cell clonal expansion were also seen in some patients who did not respond. After ivuxolimab, expanded clones were on average more numerous among CD8+ T cells than among CD4+ T cells. Clonal expansion of both CD4+ and CD8+ blood T cells was observed from baseline to week 6 at doses 0.1 to 3.0 mg/kg. Which antigens the clonally expanded peripheral T cells were specific for was not determined.

Patients with a history of autoimmune disease or receiving systemic immunosuppression were excluded from the trial. Peripheral blood for TCR sequencing was collected from all dose cohorts at baseline, on cycle 4 day 1, and on cycle 7 day 1. Samples were obtained from an open-label, multicenter, first-in-human phase I dose-escalation trial of ivuxolimab. The trial enrolled adults with locally advanced or metastatic head and neck squamous cell, hepatocellular, melanoma or renal cell carcinoma. Before TCR sequencing, CD4+ and CD8+ T cells were separately sorted from peripheral blood. To sequence the TCRbeta CDR3 region, genomic DNA was isolated from the sorted cells. The immunoSEQ Assay was used to sequence the TCRbeta CDR3 regions. TCRdb limited this immuneACCESS table to in-frame rearrangements with V and J called. A share of clones is missing; checked studies link under half to unresolved V genes, and the rest is unexplained. The sample data list more than 65,000 clones, and less than 95% of these were observed just once. The ten largest account for 1% to 1.2% of the sample.

This sequence was found in an adult with an advanced solid tumor such as melanoma, head and neck, liver or kidney cancer. Recombination linked TRBV30 to TRBJ2-7; the D gene is possibly TRBD2, with 6 bases matching. Specimen: CD4+ or CD8+ T cells sorted from blood, collected in a trial of the OX40 agonist ivuxolimab. The nucleotide sequence reads as follows: TGTGCCTGGAGTCGGGAGTCCGCCGAGCAGTACTTC. This is translated as CAWSRESAEQYF.